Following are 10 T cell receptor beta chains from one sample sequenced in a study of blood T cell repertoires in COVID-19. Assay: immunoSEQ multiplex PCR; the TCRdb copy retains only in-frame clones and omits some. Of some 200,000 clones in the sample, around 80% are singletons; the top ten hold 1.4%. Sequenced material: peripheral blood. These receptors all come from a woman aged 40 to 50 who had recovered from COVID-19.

The CDR3 sequence is CAGAGTGQNIYEQYF. DNA for the CDR3: TGTGCCGGCGCCGGGACAGGGCAAAATATTTACGAGCAGTACTTC. V usage is TRBV6-5 and J usage is TRBJ2-7, with 9 bases fitting TRBD1. The CDR3 sequence is 15 residues long. V was pared by 11 bases and J by 4 bases, with 15 bases of the junction left unmatched. CDR1 MNHEY and CDR2 SVGAGI come from the germline V gene.

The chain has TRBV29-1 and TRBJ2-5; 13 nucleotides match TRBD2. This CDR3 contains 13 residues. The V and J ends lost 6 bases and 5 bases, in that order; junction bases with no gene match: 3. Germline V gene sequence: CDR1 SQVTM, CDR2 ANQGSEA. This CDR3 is CSVMTSGGETQYF. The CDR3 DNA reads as TGCAGCGTGATGACTAGCGGGGGGGAGACCCAGTACTTC.

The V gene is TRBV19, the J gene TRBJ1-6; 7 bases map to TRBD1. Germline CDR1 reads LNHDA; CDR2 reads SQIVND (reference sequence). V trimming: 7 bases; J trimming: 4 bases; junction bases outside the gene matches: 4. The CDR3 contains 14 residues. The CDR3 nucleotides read TGTGCCAGTAACTTGGGACAGTATAATTCACCCCTCCACTTT. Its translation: CASNLGQYNSPLHF.

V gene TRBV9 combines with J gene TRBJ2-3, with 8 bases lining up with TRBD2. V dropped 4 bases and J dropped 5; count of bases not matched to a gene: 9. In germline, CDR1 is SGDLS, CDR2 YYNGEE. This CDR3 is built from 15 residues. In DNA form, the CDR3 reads TGTGCCAGCAGCAATGGGCCGGGGGGGATAGATACGCAGTATTTT. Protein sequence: CASSNGPGGIDTQYF.

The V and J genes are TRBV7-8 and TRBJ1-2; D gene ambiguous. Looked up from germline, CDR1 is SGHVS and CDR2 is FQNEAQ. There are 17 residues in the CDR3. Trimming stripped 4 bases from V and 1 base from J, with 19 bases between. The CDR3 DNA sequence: TGTGCCAGCAGCTCCTTAGACCCGGGTCCTATTAACTATGGCTACACCTTC. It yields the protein CASSSLDPGPINYGYTF.

The CDR3 nucleotides are TGTGCCAGCAGTTTTGGCGGGGGGGGTTACCACGAGCAGTACTTC. Its translation: CASSFGGGGYHEQYF. The V call is TRBV27, the J call TRBJ2-7; 9 bases map to TRBD2. V shed 3 bases and J 5 bases; nucleotides not matched to a gene: 8. CDR1 and CDR2 from the germline V gene are MNHEY and SMNVEV (reference sequence). This CDR3 region has 15 residues.

The DNA of the CDR3 is TGTGCCAGCAGAATAGTGGTAGCGGGGGGGTACGAGCAGTACTTC. Its protein product is CASRIVVAGGYEQYF. The V and J genes are TRBV7-2 and TRBJ2-7; 11 bases align to TRBD2. Germline-derived CDR1 and CDR2 are SGHTA and FQGNSA. The V gene end was trimmed by 6 bases and the J gene end by 4 bases; junction bases not matched to a gene: 8. This CDR3 contains 15 residues.

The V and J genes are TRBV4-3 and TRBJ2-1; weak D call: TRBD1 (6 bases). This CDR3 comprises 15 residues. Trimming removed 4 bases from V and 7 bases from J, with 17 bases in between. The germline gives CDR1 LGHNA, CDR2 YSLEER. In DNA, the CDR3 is TGCGCCAGCAGCCCCGGGGCAGGGGTCTTGAATGAGCAGTTCTTC. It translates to CASSPGAGVLNEQFF.

As DNA, the CDR3 is TGTGCCAGCAGCTTCATACGGACTCGGGGGGCTGAAGCTTTCTTT. It translates to CASSFIRTRGAEAFF. The gene calls are TRBV7-2 and TRBJ1-1; possibly TRBD1 for D (5 bases). The V end lost 3 bases, the J end lost 6 bases, and 17 bases lay between the germline ends. The germline gives CDR1 SGHTA, CDR2 FQGNSA. The CDR3 is 15 residues long.

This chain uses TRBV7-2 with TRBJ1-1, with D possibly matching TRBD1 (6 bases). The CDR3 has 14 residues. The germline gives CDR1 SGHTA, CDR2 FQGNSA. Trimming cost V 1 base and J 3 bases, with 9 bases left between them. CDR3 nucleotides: TGTGCCAGCAGCTTAGTCGGGGGGCACACTGAAGCTTTCTTT. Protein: CASSLVGGHTEAFF. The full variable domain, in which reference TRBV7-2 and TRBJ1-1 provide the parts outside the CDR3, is GAGVSQSPSNKVTEKGKDVELRCDPISGHTALYWYRQSLGQGLEFLIYFQGNSAPDKSGLPSDRFSAERTGGSVSTLTIQRTQQEDSAVYLCASSLVGGHTEAFFGQGTRLTVV.